The clone carrying this T cell receptor (beta chain) was recorded a few times. The entry originates in a study of T-cell memory formation after mild COVID-19. The germline CDR1 and CDR2 sequences are SGHDT and YYEEEE. The CDR3 sequence is 14 residues long. Losses at the gene ends were 4 bases for V and 5 bases for J; bases not matched to a gene: 5. TCRdb itself ran the 5' RACE reads through MiXCR, one entry per CDR3 protein. The data show 560,000 or so distinct CDR3 sequences, around 15% seen once. The sequence came from an adult woman who had mild COVID-19 (a few samples of this study predate the infection). Cell type and time point are not known. The sample taken for sequencing was PBMCs or a T cell subset sorted from them (not recorded which). The chain is built from TRBV5-6 and TRBJ2-1; 8 nucleotides line up with TRBD1. This CDR3 reads CASSLRQGNNEQFF. The CDR3 DNA reads TGTGCCAGCAGCCTCAGACAGGGGAACAATGAGCAGTTCTTC. The full variable domain, its missing parts supplied by reference TRBV5-6 and TRBJ2-1, is DAGVTQSPTHLIKTRGQQVTLRCSPKSGHDTVSWYQQALGQGPQFIFQYYEEEERQRGNFPDRFSGHQFPNYSSELNVNALLLGDSALYLCASSLRQGNNEQFFGPGTRLTVL.